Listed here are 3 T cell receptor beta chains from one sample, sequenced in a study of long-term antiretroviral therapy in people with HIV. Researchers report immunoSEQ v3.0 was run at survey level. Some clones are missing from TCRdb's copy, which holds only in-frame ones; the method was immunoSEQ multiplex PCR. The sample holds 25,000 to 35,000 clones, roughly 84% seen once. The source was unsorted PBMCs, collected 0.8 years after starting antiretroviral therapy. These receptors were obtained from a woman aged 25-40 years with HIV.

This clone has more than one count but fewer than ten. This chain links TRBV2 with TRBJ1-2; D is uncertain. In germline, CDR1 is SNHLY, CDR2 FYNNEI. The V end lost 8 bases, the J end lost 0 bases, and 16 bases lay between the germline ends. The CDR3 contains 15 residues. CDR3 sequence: CASPDGQRANYGYTF. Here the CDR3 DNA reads TGTGCCAGCCCTGATGGGCAGAGAGCTAACTATGGCTACACCTTC. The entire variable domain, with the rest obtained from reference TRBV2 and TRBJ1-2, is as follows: EPEVTQTPSHQVTQMGQEVILRCVPISNHLYFYWYRQILGQKVEFLVSFYNNEISEKSEIFDDQFSVERPDGSNFTLKIRSTKLEDSAMYFCASPDGQRANYGYTFGSGTRLTVV.

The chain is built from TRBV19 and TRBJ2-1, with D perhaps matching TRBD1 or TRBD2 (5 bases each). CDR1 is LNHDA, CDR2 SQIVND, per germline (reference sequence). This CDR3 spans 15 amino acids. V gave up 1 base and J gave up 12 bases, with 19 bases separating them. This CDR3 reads CASSIGRGTLGGQFF. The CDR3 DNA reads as TGTGCCAGTAGTATAGGAAGGGGCACCCTTGGGGGGCAGTTCTTC.

The chain's CDR3 is CASSDRGLAAFF. The CDR3 DNA sequence: TGTGCCAGCAGTGACAGGGGACTGGCAGCTTTCTTT. The chain employs TRBV6-1 and TRBJ1-1; TRBD1 might be the D (6 bases). V was trimmed by 3 bases and J by 10 bases, leaving 12 bases between them. Germline V gene data show CDR1 as MNHNS and CDR2 as SASEGT. This CDR3 is built from 12 residues.